The present T cell receptor (beta chain) was sequenced within a study of blood T cell repertoires in COVID-19 (dated by TCRdb to the early 2020s). Looking at the study overall: Samples from collaborators originated in the United States, Italy and Spain and spanned both the acute and convalescent phases of COVID-19. The repertoires were released in a freely available public database intended as a resource for research on the immune response to SARS-CoV-2. Where available, HLA class I and class II types were taken from metadata supplied by the sample provider and were not determined by assay-based typing. The prospective study material was composed of cDNA or gDNA derived from T cells, B-cell-depleted T cells, or PBMCs. The samples were drawn from the first 160 participants of the ongoing ImmuneRACE study and from some 1,300 subjects provided by 6 global collaborators. Sample metadata almost always included a de-identified subject ID, COVID-19 status, age in years and sex. The dataset comprised deeply sampled blood TCRbeta repertoires from subjects exposed to, actively infected with, or recovered from COVID-19. The research as a whole found: How much clinical and demographic metadata was included differed by source and by participant, and the metadata was provided uncurated.

Taken from the germline V gene, the CDR1 and CDR2 loops are MDHEN and SYDVKM. The CDR3 sequence holds 16 residues, the cysteine and phenylalanine included. Kept here is only the CDR3 DNA, which spans 48 bases and is read in frame from base 1. The V end loses 6 bases and the J end loses 4 bases, and a stretch of 18 bases separates them. Worth noting for this clone: Its antigen has not been determined. One base away there is no much larger clone; base qualities are not given.

The immunoSEQ Assay, a bias-controlled multiplex PCR, was used to amplify TCRbeta CDR3 regions from genomic DNA. The published analysis was carried out like this. Within the assay, amplification of reference gene primers was used to estimate how many nucleated cells each sample contained. To quantify the absolute abundance of each unique TCRbeta CDR3 rearrangement, sequence reads were collapsed and filtered. For each sample, productive Simpson clonality was calculated as the square root of Simpson's diversity index over productive rearrangements. As stored in TCRdb, this immuneACCESS dataset retains in-frame rearrangements with V and J assigned. A fraction of the clones does not appear; measured against another copy, unresolved V genes explain less than half of the discrepancy, and the remainder lacks a known reason. V and J calls and clone size are those listed in that table; D and trimming were worked out from the DNA. This sample has 120,000 or so clones in its table, and approximately 87% of those were observed once. The top ten clonotypes cover 3.9% of the sample.

Collaborating institutions collected whole blood in K2EDTA tubes following their own protocols. For TCRbeta analysis, collaborator samples were shipped as frozen whole blood, as isolated PBMCs, or as DNA extracted from either sample type. This clonotype was sampled from a man between 60 and 75 years old with acute or convalescent COVID-19. The sample consisted of peripheral blood. Recombination connected TRBV28 to TRBJ2-2; a tentative D match to TRBD2 spans 5 bases. CDR3 region: CASRARAEGITGELFF. The bases read TGTGCCAGCAGGGCCCGAGCGGAAGGGATCACCGGGGAGCTGTTTTTT.